The clone carrying this T cell receptor beta chain was detected only a few times. The antigen remains unidentified. Trimming stripped 7 bases from V and 1 base from J, with 12 bases between. This CDR3 contains 14 residues. After template switching added a universal primer site, the resulting cDNA carried unique molecular identifiers. Using its own MiXCR run on the 5' RACE reads, TCRdb lists one record per CDR3 protein. The table records about 530,000 distinct CDR3 sequences, 20% to 25% of them present only once. The data originate from a study of identical twins. Study outcomes and limitations: Recombination models fit unrelated individuals' TCR alpha sharing but underestimated twins'. Cord blood's abundant beta clonotypes had fewer insertions, unlike memory repertoires.

The same specimen was also included in a second study, on yellow fever vaccine responses in identical twins. That work states: Convergence reportedly seemed to mark part of the twins' vaccine T cell response, with personalization marking the rest.

The chain joins TRBV12-3 or TRBV12-4 to TRBJ2-3, with D maybe TRBD2 (6 bases). The receptor comes from a woman between 18 and 29 years old in good health. Sequencing was carried out using CD4+ T cells sorted from blood. Written as DNA, the CDR3 is TGTGCCAGCACGGGGACTTGGGGCACAGATACGCAGTATTTT. Translation gives CASTGTWGTDTQYF.